A single sample is the source of the 20 T cell receptor beta chains below, sequenced in a study of regulatory T cells in long-lasting Graves disease. Building the TCR beta libraries relied on iRepertoire HTBI primers, and CDR3 regions underwent Arm-PCR. TCRdb called the multiplex PCR reads again in MiXCR, with one record for every CDR3 protein. The sample contains 350,000 to 550,000 distinct CDR3 sequences, 15% of which appear only once. The time point here: newly diagnosed GD, antithyroid drugs for less than 3 months. Extracted RNA from PBMCs served as the source of the TCR library. These data are also associated with another study on T cells in Graves' hyperthyroidism and ophthalmopathy.

The sample was peripheral blood mononuclear cells (PBMCs), taken at new diagnosis, from a patient treated with antithyroid drugs. These receptors were taken from a woman aged 25 to 45 with Graves disease.

This clonotype showed up many times. CDR3 sequence (DNA): TGCAGTGCTAGCTCTCTAGCGGGGGCGCCGGATACGCAGTATTTT. It is translated as CSASSLAGAPDTQYF. This sequence joins TRBV20-1 and TRBJ2-3, with TRBD2 identical over 10 bases. The CDR3 sequence is 15 residues long. Germline values: CDR1 DFQATT, CDR2 SNEGSKA (reference sequence). Unmatched junction bases numbered 9, after V lost 3 bases and J lost 6 bases.

In this sample, this clonotype turned up many times. The chain couples TRBV12-3 or TRBV12-4 to TRBJ2-7, with TRBD2 matching over 10 bases. The ends lost 0 bases at V and 4 bases at J; junction bases unmatched: 6. There are 16 residues in the CDR3. The CDR3 DNA reads TGTGCCAGCAGTTTAGCGCAGCAGCGGGAGGGGTACGAGCAGTACTTC. Its translation is CASSLAQQREGYEQYF.

Notes on this clonotype: A much larger clone sits a single nucleotide away, making a read error possible. The genes are TRBV15 and TRBJ2-4; D is possibly TRBD1 (6 bases). The CDR3 covers 16 residues. V gave up 6 bases and J gave up 0 bases, with 15 bases separating them. CDR1 LNHNV and CDR2 YYDKDF come from the germline V gene (reference sequence). The CDR3 reads CATSVGANLAKNIQYF. DNA for the CDR3: TGTGCCACCAGTGTGGGGGCTAACCTAGCCAAAAACATTCAGTACTTC.

The rearrangement joins TRBV29-1 to TRBJ1-1; D uncertain. The CDR3 totals 11 residues. The V and J ends lost 8 bases and 0 bases respectively, with 7 bases between them. CDR1 is SQVTM and CDR2 is ANQGSEA in the germline V gene. CDR3 in amino acids: CSIPLNTEAFF. CDR3 sequence (DNA): TGCAGCATCCCCCTGAACACTGAAGCTTTCTTT.

In this sample, this clonotype turned up many times. V and J are TRBV12-3 or TRBV12-4 and TRBJ1-2; perhaps TRBD1 as D (6 bases). Between the trimmed V and J ends, which lost 3 bases and 6 bases, there was a span of 20 bases. The CDR3 runs to 16 residues. The CDR3 DNA reads TGTGCCAGCAGTTTCCCCCCTGGGGGGCGGTCTGATGGCTACACCTTC. Amino acids: CASSFPPGGRSDGYTF.

The chain links TRBV28 to TRBJ2-7; 9 nucleotides match TRBD2. CDR1 and CDR2 (germline): MDHEN, SYDVKM. V gave up 3 bases and J gave up 3 bases; unmatched junction bases: 6. The CDR3 runs to 15 residues. The CDR3 here is CASSFGREGRYEQYF. CDR3 coding DNA: TGTGCCAGCAGTTTCGGGCGGGAGGGCCGCTACGAGCAGTACTTC.

V usage is TRBV10-1 and J usage is TRBJ2-1; perhaps D is TRBD1 or TRBD2 (6 bases each). V was shortened by 7 bases and J by 7 bases, with 20 bases between the two germline ends. From germline, CDR1 is WNHNN and CDR2 SYGVQD (reference sequence). The CDR3 extends over 15 amino acids. The CDR3 protein is CASTPETKGGNEQFF. The CDR3 bases are TGCGCCAGCACTCCGGAGACAAAAGGGGGGAATGAGCAGTTCTTC.

This clonotype was seen many times. This chain connects TRBV27 to TRBJ2-5, with no clear D. The CDR3 runs 13 residues. CDR1 and CDR2 (germline): MNHEY, SMNVEV (reference sequence). Trimming stripped 2 bases from V and 4 bases from J, with 8 bases between. The CDR3 reads CASSLSQPETQYF. CDR3 nucleotide sequence: TGTGCCAGCAGTTTAAGCCAACCAGAGACCCAGTACTTC.

This clonotype has more than one count but fewer than ten. V gene TRBV6-5 combines with J gene TRBJ1-4, with D possibly matching TRBD1 (5 bases). Germline assignment: CDR1 MNHEY and CDR2 SVGAGI. The V end was cut by 2 bases, the J end by 7 bases, with 17 bases between. The CDR3 is made up of 16 amino acids. In DNA, the CDR3 is TGTGCCAGCAGTTACCCAAACGGGGGGATGGGTGAAAAACTGTTTTTT. This sequence encodes CASSYPNGGMGEKLFF.

This clonotype has ten or more counts. The V and J genes are TRBV4-1 and TRBJ2-4, with 7 positions matching TRBD2. The CDR3 runs to 17 residues. Unmatched junction bases numbered 8, after V lost 3 bases and J lost 0 bases. CDR1 is MGHRA and CDR2 is YSYEKL in the germline V gene. The CDR3 loop reads CASSQTYVAGAKNIQYF. The CDR3 DNA reads as TGCGCCAGCAGCCAGACGTACGTAGCGGGAGCCAAAAACATTCAGTACTTC.

This clonotype was detected many times. The V gene is TRBV15, the J gene TRBJ2-5; a possible D gene is TRBD1 (5 bases). CDR1 and CDR2 from the germline V gene are LNHNV and YYDKDF (reference sequence). CDR3 length: 14 residues. V lost 1 base and J 4 bases, leaving 10 bases between the germline ends. The CDR3 loop is CATSRVGVGETQYF. The CDR3 nucleotides read TGTGCCACCAGCAGAGTAGGGGTTGGAGAGACCCAGTACTTC.

Many counts were recorded for this clonotype. V and J are TRBV20-1 and TRBJ2-5, with TRBD2 identical over 9 bases. The CDR3 covers 15 residues. Germline V gene sequence: CDR1 DFQATT, CDR2 SNEGSKA (reference sequence). The trim removed 2 bases at V and 5 bases at J, leaving 9 bases unmatched. CDR3 loop: CSARLPSGMVETQYF. In DNA, the CDR3 is TGCAGTGCTAGACTCCCTAGCGGGATGGTTGAGACCCAGTACTTC.

This clonotype has ten or more counts. The chain recombines TRBV28 with TRBJ2-7; 8 bases are a match to TRBD1. Germline CDR1 is MDHEN and CDR2 is SYDVKM. V was clipped by 5 bases and J by 2 bases; unmatched bases: 14. This CDR3 is 17 amino acids long. For the CDR3, the DNA is TGTGCCAGCAGTCCGAGCCAGGGGGACAGGCGAACCTACGAGCAGTACTTC. Translated: CASSPSQGDRRTYEQYF.

A few counts support this clonotype. The chain employs TRBV6-1 and TRBJ1-2; D call uncertain. V was trimmed by 2 bases and J by 4 bases, leaving 5 bases between them. The CDR3 is 12 residues long. CDR1 is MNHNS, CDR2 SASEGT, per germline. The CDR3 bases are TGTGCCAGCAGTGAAAAGGTCTATGGCTACACCTTC. This codes for CASSEKVYGYTF.

This clonotype was seen only a few times. This chain connects TRBV12-3 or TRBV12-4 to TRBJ2-5; no reliable D call. This CDR3 comprises 15 residues. V was cut by 3 bases and J by 5 bases, with 16 bases left in between. CDR3 nucleotide sequence: TGTGCCAGCAGTTTGGGCCTAGGGTTCCAGGAGACCCAGTACTTC. This sequence encodes CASSLGLGFQETQYF.

This chain connects TRBV9 to TRBJ2-2; 8 bases align to TRBD1. CDR1 is SGDLS, CDR2 YYNGEE, per germline. This CDR3 is built from 14 residues. J was trimmed by 5 bases and V by 1 base; bases with no gene match: 1. Here the CDR3 reads CASSVRTGTGELFF. In DNA, the CDR3 is TGTGCCAGCAGCGTACGGACAGGGACCGGGGAGCTGTTTTTT.

This clonotype appeared a few times. This rearrangement joins TRBV29-1 to TRBJ1-1, with 9 bases matching TRBD1. V shed 7 bases and J 0 bases; nucleotides not matched to a gene: 3. The CDR3 consists of 13 residues. From germline, CDR1 is SQVTM and CDR2 ANQGSEA. As DNA, the CDR3 is TGCAGCGCGGGACAGGGAGTGAACACTGAAGCTTTCTTT. Residues: CSAGQGVNTEAFF.

This clonotype came up a few times. The rearrangement uses TRBV2 and TRBJ1-2; 12 nucleotides align to TRBD1. CDR3 length equals 14 residues. Per germline, CDR1 SNHLY and CDR2 FYNNEI. The junction had 1 base not matched to a gene; V was cut back by 6 bases and J by 2 bases. The CDR3 sequence is CASRGQGANYGYTF. In nucleotides, the CDR3 is TGTGCCAGCAGGGGACAGGGGGCAAACTATGGCTACACCTTC.

This clonotype has ten or more counts. The gene calls are TRBV28 and TRBJ1-1; the D is unclear. Germline V gene lookup returns CDR1 MDHEN and CDR2 SYDVKM. V lost 3 bases to trimming and J lost 8 bases, with 16 bases between them. This CDR3 spans 14 amino acids. CDR3 bases: TGTGCCAGCAGTTTTGAGAGGGCCACAGAGGAAGCTTTCTTT. Amino acids: CASSFERATEEAFF.

Ten or more counts support this clonotype. The rearrangement uses TRBV24-1 and TRBJ1-1; D ambiguous. Trimming left V 7 bases short and J 1 base short, with 12 bases between. Germline CDR1 reads KGHDR; CDR2 reads SFDVKD. There are 14 residues in the CDR3. CDR3 coding DNA: TGTGCCACCAGGACCTCGGCGGGGAACACTGAAGCTTTCTTT. Encoded protein: CATRTSAGNTEAFF.